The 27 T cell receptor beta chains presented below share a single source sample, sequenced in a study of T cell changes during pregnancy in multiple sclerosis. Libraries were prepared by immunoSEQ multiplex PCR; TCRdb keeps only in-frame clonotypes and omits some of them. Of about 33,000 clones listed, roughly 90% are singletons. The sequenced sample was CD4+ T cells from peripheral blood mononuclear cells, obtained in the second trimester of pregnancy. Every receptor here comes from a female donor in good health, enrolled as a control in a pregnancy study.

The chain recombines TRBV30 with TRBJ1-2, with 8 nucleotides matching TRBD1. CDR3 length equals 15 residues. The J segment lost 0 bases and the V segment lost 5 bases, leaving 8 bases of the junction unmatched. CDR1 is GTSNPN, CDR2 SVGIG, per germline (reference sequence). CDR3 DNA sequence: TGTGCCTGGGCGGGGCAGGGGGCTACTAACTATGGCTACACCTTC. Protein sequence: CAWAGQGATNYGYTF.

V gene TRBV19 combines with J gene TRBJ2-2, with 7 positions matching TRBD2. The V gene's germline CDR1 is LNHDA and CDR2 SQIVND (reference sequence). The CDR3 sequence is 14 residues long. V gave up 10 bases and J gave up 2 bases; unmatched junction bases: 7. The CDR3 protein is CATGRGFNTGELFF. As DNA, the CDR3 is TGTGCCACTGGGCGGGGGTTTAACACCGGGGAGCTGTTTTTT.

The CDR3 region is CASIRTGGGTDTQYF. DNA of the CDR3: TGTGCCAGCATAAGGACAGGGGGCGGGACAGATACGCAGTATTTT. The genes are TRBV6-1 and TRBJ2-3; 11 positions match TRBD1. V lost 7 bases to trimming and J lost 3 bases; unmatched junction nucleotides: 6. CDR1 MNHNS and CDR2 SASEGT come from the germline V gene. The CDR3 loop spans 15 amino acids.

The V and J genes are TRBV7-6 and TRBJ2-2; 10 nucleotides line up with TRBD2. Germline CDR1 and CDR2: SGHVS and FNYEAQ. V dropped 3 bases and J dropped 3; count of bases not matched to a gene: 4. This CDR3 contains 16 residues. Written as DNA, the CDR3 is TGTGCCAGCAGCTTTAGCGGGAGGCCCGACACCGGGGAGCTGTTTTTT. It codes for CASSFSGRPDTGELFF.

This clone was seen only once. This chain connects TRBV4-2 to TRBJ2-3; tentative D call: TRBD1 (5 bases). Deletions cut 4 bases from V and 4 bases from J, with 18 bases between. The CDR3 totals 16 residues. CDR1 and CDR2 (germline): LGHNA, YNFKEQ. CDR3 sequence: CASSLVGLQGPDTQYF. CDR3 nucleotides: TGTGCCAGCAGCCTTGTCGGCCTTCAGGGCCCAGATACGCAGTATTTT.

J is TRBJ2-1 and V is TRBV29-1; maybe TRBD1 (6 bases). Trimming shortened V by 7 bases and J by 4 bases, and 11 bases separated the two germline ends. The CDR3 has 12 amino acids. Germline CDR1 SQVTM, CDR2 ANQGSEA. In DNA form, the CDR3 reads TGCAGCGACGGGACACCTTACAATGAGCAGTTCTTC. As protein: CSDGTPYNEQFF.

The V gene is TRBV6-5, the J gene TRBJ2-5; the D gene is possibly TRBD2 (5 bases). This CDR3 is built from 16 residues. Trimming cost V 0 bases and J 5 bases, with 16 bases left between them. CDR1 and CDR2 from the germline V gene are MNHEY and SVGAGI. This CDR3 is CASSYSRGRSGETQYF. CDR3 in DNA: TGTGCCAGCAGTTACTCCCGAGGACGGTCGGGGGAGACCCAGTACTTC.

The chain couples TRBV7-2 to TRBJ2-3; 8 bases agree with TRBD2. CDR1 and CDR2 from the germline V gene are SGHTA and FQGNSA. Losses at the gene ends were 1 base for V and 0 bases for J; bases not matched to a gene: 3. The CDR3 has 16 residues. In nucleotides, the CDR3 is TGTGCCAGCAGCTTAGGGCTAGCGGGTAGCACAGATACGCAGTATTTT. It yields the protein CASSLGLAGSTDTQYF.

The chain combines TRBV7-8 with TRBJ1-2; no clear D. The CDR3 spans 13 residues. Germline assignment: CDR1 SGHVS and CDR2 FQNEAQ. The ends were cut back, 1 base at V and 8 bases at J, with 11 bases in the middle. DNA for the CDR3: TGTGCCAGCAGCTTAGATTCTGGCGGGGGCTACACCTTC. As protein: CASSLDSGGGYTF. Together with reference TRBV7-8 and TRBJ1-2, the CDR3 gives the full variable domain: GAGVSQSPRYKVAKRGQDVALRCDPISGHVSLFWYQQALGQGPEFLTYFQNEAQLDKSGLPSDRFFAERPEGSVSTLKIQRTQQEDSAVYLCASSLDSGGGYTFGSGTRLTVV.

CDR3 loop: CAISESNGSPLHF. CDR3 DNA sequence: TGTGCCATCAGTGAGTCGAACGGTTCACCCCTCCACTTT. This sequence joins TRBV10-3 and TRBJ1-6; D remains unclear. Germline loops: CDR1 ENHRY, CDR2 SYGVKD. This CDR3 contains 13 residues. The V gene lost 0 bases and the J gene lost 9 bases, with 6 bases spanning the gap.

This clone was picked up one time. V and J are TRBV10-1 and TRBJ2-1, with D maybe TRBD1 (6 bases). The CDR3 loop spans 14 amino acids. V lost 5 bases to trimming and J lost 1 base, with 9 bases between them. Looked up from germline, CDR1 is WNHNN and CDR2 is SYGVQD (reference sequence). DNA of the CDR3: TGCGCCAGCAGTAAGGGGGATTCCTACAATGAGCAGTTCTTC. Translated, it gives CASSKGDSYNEQFF.

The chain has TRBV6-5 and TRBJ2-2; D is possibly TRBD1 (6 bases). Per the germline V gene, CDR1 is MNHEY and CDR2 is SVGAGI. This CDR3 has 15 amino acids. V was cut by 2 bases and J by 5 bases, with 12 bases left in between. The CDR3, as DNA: TGTGCCAGCAGTTACGGGGGCGTGGGGACCGGGGAGCTGTTTTTT. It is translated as CASSYGGVGTGELFF.

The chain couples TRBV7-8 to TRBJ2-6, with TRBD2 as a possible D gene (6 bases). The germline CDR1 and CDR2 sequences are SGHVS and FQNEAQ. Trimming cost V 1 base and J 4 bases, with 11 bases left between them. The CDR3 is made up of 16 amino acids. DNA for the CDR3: TGTGCCAGCAGCTTAGATGGAGGGGCCGGGGCCAACGTCCTGACTTTC. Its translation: CASSLDGGAGANVLTF.

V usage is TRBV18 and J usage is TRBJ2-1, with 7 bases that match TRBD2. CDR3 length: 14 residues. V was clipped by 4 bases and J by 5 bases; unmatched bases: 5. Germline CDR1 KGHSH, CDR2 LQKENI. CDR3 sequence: CASSRDYQNNEQFF. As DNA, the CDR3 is TGTGCCAGCTCACGGGACTACCAGAACAATGAGCAGTTCTTC.

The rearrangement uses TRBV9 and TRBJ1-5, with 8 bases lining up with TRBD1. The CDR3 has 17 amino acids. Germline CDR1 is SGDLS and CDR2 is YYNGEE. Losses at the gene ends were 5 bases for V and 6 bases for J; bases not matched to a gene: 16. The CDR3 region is CASSPGQGDLGGQPQHF. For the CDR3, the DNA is TGTGCCAGCAGTCCCGGACAGGGTGATCTGGGAGGTCAGCCCCAGCATTTT. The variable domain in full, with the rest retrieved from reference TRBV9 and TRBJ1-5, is DSGVTQTPKHLITATGQRVTLRCSPRSGDLSVYWYQQSLDQGLQFLIQYYNGEERAKGNILERFSAQQFPDLHSELNLSSLELGDSALYFCASSPGQGDLGGQPQHFGDGTRLSIL.

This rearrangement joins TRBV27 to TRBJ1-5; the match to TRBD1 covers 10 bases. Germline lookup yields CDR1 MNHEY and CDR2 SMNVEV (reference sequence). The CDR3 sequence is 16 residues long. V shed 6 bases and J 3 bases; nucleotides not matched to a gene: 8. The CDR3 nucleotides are TGTGCCAGCAGGTCGGACAGGGGGGGCCACAATCAGCCCCAGCATTTT. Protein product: CASRSDRGGHNQPQHF.

The DNA of the CDR3 is TGTGCCAGCAGAGCCGGGACACAGAGTAACAATGAGCAGTTCTTC. Its protein is CASRAGTQSNNEQFF. The chain employs TRBV6-1 and TRBJ2-1; possibly TRBD1 for D (6 bases). V lost 6 bases and J lost 5, with 17 bases in between. This CDR3 region has 15 residues. Per germline, CDR1 MNHNS and CDR2 SASEGT.

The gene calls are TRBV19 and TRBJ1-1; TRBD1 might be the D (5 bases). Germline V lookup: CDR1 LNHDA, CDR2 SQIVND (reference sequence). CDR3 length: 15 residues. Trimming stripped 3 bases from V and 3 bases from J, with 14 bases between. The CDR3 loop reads CASSISGRADTEAFF. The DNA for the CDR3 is TGTGCCAGTAGTATTAGCGGCAGGGCGGACACTGAAGCTTTCTTT.

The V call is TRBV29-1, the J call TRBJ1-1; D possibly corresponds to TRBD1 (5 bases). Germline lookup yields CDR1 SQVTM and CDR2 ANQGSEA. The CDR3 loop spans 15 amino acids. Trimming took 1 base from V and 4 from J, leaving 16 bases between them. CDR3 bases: TGCAGCGTTGAAGGGGGGGGAGGGAGGGGCACTGAAGCTTTCTTT. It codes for CSVEGGGGRGTEAFF.

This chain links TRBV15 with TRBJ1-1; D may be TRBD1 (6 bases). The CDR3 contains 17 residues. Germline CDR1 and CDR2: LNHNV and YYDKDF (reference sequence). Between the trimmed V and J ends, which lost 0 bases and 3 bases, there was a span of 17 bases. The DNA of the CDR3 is TGTGCCACCAGCAGAGATTCTGGGAGAGGGGGGGACACTGAAGCTTTCTTT. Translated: CATSRDSGRGGDTEAFF.

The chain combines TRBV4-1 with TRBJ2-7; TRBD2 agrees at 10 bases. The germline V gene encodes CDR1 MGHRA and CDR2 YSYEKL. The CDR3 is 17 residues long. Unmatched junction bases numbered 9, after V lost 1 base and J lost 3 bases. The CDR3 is CASSQADIAGGNYEQYF. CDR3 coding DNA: TGCGCCAGCAGCCAAGCCGATATAGCGGGAGGAAACTACGAGCAGTACTTC.

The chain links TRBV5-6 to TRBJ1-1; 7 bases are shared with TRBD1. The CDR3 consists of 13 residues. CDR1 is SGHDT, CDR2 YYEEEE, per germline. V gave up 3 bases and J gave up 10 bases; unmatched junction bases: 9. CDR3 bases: TGTGCCAGCAGCTCCCTAAAGGGGGCTGGAGCTTTCTTT. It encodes CASSSLKGAGAFF.

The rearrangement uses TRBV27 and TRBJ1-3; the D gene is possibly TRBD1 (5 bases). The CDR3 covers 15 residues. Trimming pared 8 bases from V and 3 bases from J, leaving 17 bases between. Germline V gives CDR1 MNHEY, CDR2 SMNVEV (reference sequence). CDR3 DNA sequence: TGTGCCAGCCGGCCGCGACCGGACATTGGAAACACCATATATTTT. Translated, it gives CASRPRPDIGNTIYF.

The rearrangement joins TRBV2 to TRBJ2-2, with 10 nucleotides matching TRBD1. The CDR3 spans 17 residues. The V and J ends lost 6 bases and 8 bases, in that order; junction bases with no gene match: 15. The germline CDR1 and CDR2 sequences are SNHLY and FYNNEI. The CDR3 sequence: CASRHQDGTGVRGELFF. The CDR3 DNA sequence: TGTGCCAGCAGGCACCAGGACGGGACAGGGGTTCGGGGGGAGCTGTTTTTT.

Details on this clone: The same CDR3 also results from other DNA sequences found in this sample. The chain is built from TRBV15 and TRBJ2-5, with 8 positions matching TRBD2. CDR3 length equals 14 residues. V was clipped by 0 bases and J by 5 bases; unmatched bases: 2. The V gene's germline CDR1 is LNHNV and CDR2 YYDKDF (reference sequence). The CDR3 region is CATSRDRGGETQYF. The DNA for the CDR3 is TGTGCCACCAGCAGAGATCGCGGGGGGGAGACCCAGTACTTC.

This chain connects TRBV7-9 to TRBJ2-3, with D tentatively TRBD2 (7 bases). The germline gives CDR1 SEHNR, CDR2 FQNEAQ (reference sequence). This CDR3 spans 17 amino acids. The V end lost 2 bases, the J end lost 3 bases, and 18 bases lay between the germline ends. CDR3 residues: CASSLFEGGFGTDTQYF. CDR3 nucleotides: TGTGCCAGCAGCTTATTTGAGGGGGGGTTTGGGACAGATACGCAGTATTTT.

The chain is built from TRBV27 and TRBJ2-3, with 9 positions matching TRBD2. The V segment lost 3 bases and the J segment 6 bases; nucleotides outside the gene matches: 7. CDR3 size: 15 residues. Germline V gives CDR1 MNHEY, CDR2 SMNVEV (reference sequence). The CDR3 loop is CASSFGSGSSDTQYF. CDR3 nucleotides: TGTGCCAGCAGTTTTGGTAGCGGGAGTTCGGATACGCAGTATTTT.